A selection of T cell receptor beta chains follows, all from one sample in a study of liver allograft versus peripheral blood T cells. One entry per CDR3 protein results from TCRdb running MiXCR on the reads. In the table there are about 12,000 distinct CDR3 sequences, about 26% of which are singletons. Receptor source: a human patient who had a liver transplant. Some T cells may have originated in the graft donor. CDR3s include the opening cysteine and the closing phenylalanine or tryptophan. Fields, in order: J gene, clone size, V gene, D gene, CDR3 protein, CDR3 DNA. A D gene is named only where the DNA matches it firmly. For some rows the clone size is stated as once, few or many, or as a class when expanded; others skip it.

J gene: TRBJ1-5
clone size: many
V gene: TRBV27
D gene: -
CDR3 protein: CASSLTQGQPQHF
CDR3 DNA: TGTGCCAGCAGTTTAACGCAGGGACAGCCCCAGCATTTT

J gene: TRBJ2-5
clone size: medium-sized
V gene: TRBV5-6
D gene: -
CDR3 protein: CASSLEQGVETQYF
CDR3 DNA: TGTGCCAGCAGCTTGGAACAGGGCGTAGAGACCCAGTACTTC

J gene: TRBJ1-2
clone size: -
V gene: TRBV20-1
D gene: -
CDR3 protein: CSRATGNYGYTF
CDR3 DNA: TGCAGTAGGGCGACTGGGAACTATGGCTACACCTTC

J gene: TRBJ2-7
clone size: -
V gene: TRBV19
D gene: -
CDR3 protein: CASSKQELGEQYF
CDR3 DNA: TGTGCCAGTAGTAAACAGGAGCTTGGCGAGCAGTACTTC

J gene: TRBJ1-2
clone size: medium-sized
V gene: TRBV19
D gene: TRBD1
CDR3 protein: CASSPQQGVGYGYTF
CDR3 DNA: TGTGCCAGTTCTCCCCAGCAGGGGGTCGGTTATGGCTACACCTTC

J gene: TRBJ1-2
clone size: many
V gene: TRBV6-1
D gene: -
CDR3 protein: CASSDACSNPGNYGYTF
CDR3 DNA: TGTGCCAGCAGTGACGCCTGTTCAAATCCAGGTAACTATGGCTACACCTTC

J gene: TRBJ1-1
clone size: -
V gene: TRBV20-1
D gene: -
CDR3 protein: CSASGGGTEAFF
CDR3 DNA: TGCAGTGCCAGCGGTGGGGGAACTGAAGCTTTCTTT

J gene: TRBJ2-3
clone size: few
V gene: TRBV27
D gene: TRBD2
CDR3 protein: CASSSPGTSGVSTDTQYF
CDR3 DNA: TGTGCCAGCAGTTCACCCGGGACTAGCGGGGTTAGCACAGATACGCAGTATTTT

J gene: TRBJ1-1
clone size: medium-sized
V gene: TRBV27
D gene: -
CDR3 protein: CASRGGGNTEAFF
CDR3 DNA: TGTGCCAGCAGAGGGGGGGGGAACACTGAAGCTTTCTTT

J gene: TRBJ1-2
clone size: -
V gene: TRBV30
D gene: -
CDR3 protein: CAWSAPWGEQYGYTF
CDR3 DNA: TGTGCCTGGAGTGCCCCATGGGGGGAGCAATATGGCTACACCTTC

J gene: TRBJ1-2
clone size: many
V gene: TRBV6-5
D gene: -
CDR3 protein: CASSEDPLSGYTF
CDR3 DNA: TGTGCCAGCAGTGAGGACCCGCTCTCTGGCTACACCTTC

J gene: TRBJ1-1
clone size: -
V gene: TRBV27
D gene: -
CDR3 protein: CASSLRGKGTEAFF
CDR3 DNA: TGTGCCAGCAGTTTAAGGGGAAAGGGGACTGAAGCTTTCTTT

J gene: TRBJ2-5
clone size: medium-sized
V gene: TRBV6-2/TRBV6-3
D gene: TRBD2
CDR3 protein: CASSWSSGVQETQYF
CDR3 DNA: TGTGCCAGCAGTTGGTCTAGCGGAGTCCAAGAGACCCAGTACTTC

J gene: TRBJ1-2
clone size: -
V gene: TRBV20-1
D gene: TRBD1
CDR3 protein: CSASYGTGEYGYTF
CDR3 DNA: TGCAGTGCTAGCTACGGGACAGGGGAATATGGCTACACCTTC

J gene: TRBJ2-3
clone size: -
V gene: TRBV20-1
D gene: TRBD2
CDR3 protein: CSARTSVGTDTQYF
CDR3 DNA: TGCAGTGCCCGGACTAGCGTCGGCACAGATACGCAGTATTTT